These T cell receptor beta chains were read from a single sample in a study of T cell repertoires in cytomegalovirus infection. MiXCR, applied by TCRdb to the reads, yields one record per CDR3 protein. The table has 130,000 or so distinct CDR3 sequences, about 6.3% seen once; the top ten hold 18%. Sequencing used PBMCs. The receptors shown here come from a human donor in good health (CMV status not recorded). Some clones in this sample may be carry-over from other donors' samples. Each CDR3 is given with its conserved first and last residue. Each record gives: clone size, J gene, D gene, V gene, CDR3 DNA, CDR3 protein. A D gene is named only where the DNA matches it firmly. Size is omitted from some rows. Given values are once, few, many or a class for expanded clones.

many	TRBJ2-7	TRBD1	TRBV7-2	TGTGCCAGCAGCCCAGCCGGGACAGGGGGCTACGAGCAGTACTTC	CASSPAGTGGYEQYF
NA	TRBJ1-1	NA	TRBV7-4	TGTGCCAGCAGGGGGCCTCAAGACACTGAAGCTTTCTTT	CASRGPQDTEAFF
many	TRBJ1-5	NA	TRBV7-2	TGTGCCAGCAGCTTCGGCAATCAGCCCCAGCATTTT	CASSFGNQPQHF
many	TRBJ1-4	NA	TRBV7-2	TGTGCCAGCAGCTTAGGGGGGGAGTCTAATGAAAAACTGTTTTTT	CASSLGGESNEKLFF
many	TRBJ1-2	NA	TRBV7-6	TGTGCCAGCAGCTTAGAGGTCGTCTCGGGCTACACCTTC	CASSLEVVSGYTF
many	TRBJ2-7	NA	TRBV7-2	TGTGCCAGCAGCAGGCAGGGGGGGAGGGGGCGGGACGAGCAGTACTTC	CASSRQGGRGRDEQYF
many	TRBJ1-2	NA	TRBV5-8	TGTGCCAGCAGCTTCTACACCTATGGCTACACCTTC	CASSFYTYGYTF
few	TRBJ2-7	NA	TRBV19	TGTGCCAGTAGTGTGGGCCAATCCTACGAGCAGTACTTC	CASSVGQSYEQYF
NA	TRBJ2-7	NA	TRBV5-1	TGCGCCAGCAGCTTAGTTTCAGGATCCTACGAGCAGTACTTC	CASSLVSGSYEQYF
many	TRBJ2-7	NA	TRBV7-8	TGTGCCAGCAGCTTCGGGGCTTTCTCCTACGAGCAGTACTTC	CASSFGAFSYEQYF
few	TRBJ1-5	TRBD1	TRBV6-2/TRBV6-3	TGTGCCAGCCAGGCCAGACAGGGAGTAGGTCAGCCCCAGCATTTT	CASQARQGVGQPQHF
few	TRBJ2-1	NA	TRBV29-1	TGCAGCGTTCCCCAGGGGGGTTCGTCCTACAATGAGCAGTTCTTC	CSVPQGGSSYNEQFF
many	TRBJ1-2	NA	TRBV4-3	TGCGCCAGCAGCCAAGAAAGGGACAACCTCTATGGCTACACCTTC	CASSQERDNLYGYTF
many	TRBJ1-2	TRBD1	TRBV28	TGTGCCAGCAGCACAGACAGGGAAGGCTTTTTGGGCTATGGCTACACCTTC	CASSTDREGFLGYGYTF
many	TRBJ2-2	TRBD2	TRBV7-2	TGTGCCAGCAGCTTCCGGGGGGGCGGGGAGCTGTTTTTT	CASSFRGGGELFF
few	TRBJ2-6	NA	TRBV15	TGTGCCACCAGCAGGGGTCAGGGCCCTGGGGCCAACGTCCTGACTTTC	CATSRGQGPGANVLTF
many	TRBJ2-6	NA	TRBV6-1	TGTGCCAGCAGAGAGCAGATCTCTGGGGCCAACGTCCTGACTTTC	CASREQISGANVLTF
many	TRBJ1-2	TRBD1	TRBV4-2	TGTGCCAGCAGCCAAGAACGAACAGGGGGAGGCTACACCTTC	CASSQERTGGGYTF
NA	TRBJ1-1	NA	TRBV7-9	TGTGCCAGCAAGGGGGAAGGGGTGGACACTGAAGCTTTCTTT	CASKGEGVDTEAFF
many	TRBJ1-4	TRBD1	TRBV28	TGTGCCAGCAGCCGGGACAGAAGTAATGAAAAACTGTTTTTT	CASSRDRSNEKLFF
few	TRBJ1-1	NA	TRBV4-3	TGCGCCAGCAGCCAAGAATTGAACACTGAAGCTTTCTTT	CASSQELNTEAFF
many	TRBJ2-3	TRBD2	TRBV7-2	TGTGCCAGCAGCTTAGCAGCGGGGGACACAGATACGCAGTATTTT	CASSLAAGDTDTQYF
NA	TRBJ2-3	NA	TRBV29-1	TGCAGCGTTGATCGGCAGGGCACAGATACGCAGTATTTT	CSVDRQGTDTQYF
few	TRBJ2-3	NA	TRBV27	TGTGCCAGCAGCCAAACGGGGACTCTCGGGGATACGCAGTATTTT	CASSQTGTLGDTQYF
few	TRBJ1-5	NA	TRBV4-3	TGCGCCAGCAGCCCCACGATTGGAGGAGATCAGCCCCAGCATTTT	CASSPTIGGDQPQHF
few	TRBJ1-5	TRBD1	TRBV28	TGTGCCAGCAGTCCCATCTCAGGGGGCCGAGGCAATCAGCCCCAGCATTTT	CASSPISGGRGNQPQHF
many	TRBJ2-5	TRBD2	TRBV7-2	TGTGCCAGCAGCTCTGCACTAGCGGGGGGGCTAGAGACCCAGTACTTC	CASSSALAGGLETQYF
NA	TRBJ2-3	TRBD2	TRBV6-4	TGTGCCAGCAGTGACACTAGCGGGGGGGCAGATACGCAGTATTTT	CASSDTSGGADTQYF
many	TRBJ2-2	NA	TRBV2	TGTGCCAGCAGTGCAAGGGGTTCGGGGTTTCTCGGGGAGCTGTTTTTT	CASSARGSGFLGELFF
many	TRBJ2-7	TRBD1	TRBV5-1	TGCGCCAGCAGCTGGGGCCCAGGACAGGAACTCTACGAGCAGTACTTC	CASSWGPGQELYEQYF
NA	TRBJ2-7	NA	TRBV10-3	TGTGCCATCAGAGGACCTAAGCACGACGATACACCCTACGAGCAGTACTTC	CAIRGPKHDDTPYEQYF
NA	TRBJ2-3	NA	TRBV20-1	TGCAGTGCGAGAGTTGGGGATAGGACAGATACGCAGTATTTT	CSARVGDRTDTQYF
few	TRBJ1-6	NA	TRBV5-4	TGTGCCAGCAGCTTGTGGGACGCCAATTCACCCCTCCACTTT	CASSLWDANSPLHF
many	TRBJ1-3	NA	TRBV12-3/TRBV12-4	TGTGCCAGCAGATCTGGGACTTCCGCTGAAGGAAACACCATATATTTT	CASRSGTSAEGNTIYF
NA	TRBJ2-1	TRBD2	TRBV6-2/TRBV6-3	TGTGCCAGCAGTTACTCAGCGGGGGAGAACAATGAGCAGTTCTTC	CASSYSAGENNEQFF
many	TRBJ1-5	NA	TRBV7-2	TGTGCCAGCAGCTTAGCTGTTTCGCGGGCCGGCGATCAGCCCCAGCATTTT	CASSLAVSRAGDQPQHF
few	TRBJ1-2	NA	TRBV5-1	TGCGCCAGCAGCCCCGGGAACATGGGAGCTAACTATGGCTACACCTTC	CASSPGNMGANYGYTF
many	TRBJ2-6	TRBD1	TRBV29-1	TGCAGCGTTCAAGTTCTCGGACAGGGCTACCACTCTGGGGCCAACGTCCTGACTTTC	CSVQVLGQGYHSGANVLTF
many	TRBJ1-2	NA	TRBV4-2	TGTGCCAGCAGCCAAGAAGATCCGGGCCGGGGGAACTATGGCTACACCTTC	CASSQEDPGRGNYGYTF
many	TRBJ1-1	TRBD1	TRBV7-2	TGTGCCAGCAGCAAAGAGTCACAGGGGATTGAAGCTTTCTTT	CASSKESQGIEAFF
many	TRBJ2-7	NA	TRBV6-1	TGTGCCAGCACCCTGGGGCAGGGCTACGAGCAGTACTTC	CASTLGQGYEQYF
few	TRBJ2-2	TRBD2	TRBV25-1	TGTGCCAGCAGTGAATCCGGGGGGGGCCTCACCGGGGAGCTGTTTTTT	CASSESGGGLTGELFF
many	TRBJ2-5	TRBD2	TRBV7-2	TGTGCCACCGGGGAGGGACTAGCGGGGGCCCAAGAGACCCAGTACTTC	CATGEGLAGAQETQYF
NA	TRBJ1-2	NA	TRBV2	TGTGCCAGCAGTGTGGAGGGGTATGGCTACACCTTC	CASSVEGYGYTF
many	TRBJ2-7	TRBD2	TRBV6-2/TRBV6-3	TGTGCCAGCAGCACCATTCTAGCGGGGGCCTACGTCTACGAGCAGTACTTC	CASSTILAGAYVYEQYF
many	TRBJ2-1	NA	TRBV28	TGTGCCAGCAGTACAGGAGGGATGTTGGGTCATGAGCAGTTCTTC	CASSTGGMLGHEQFF
many	TRBJ1-1	NA	TRBV7-3	TGTGCCAGCAGCCAAGGGGGTGCCACTGAAGCTTTCTTT	CASSQGGATEAFF